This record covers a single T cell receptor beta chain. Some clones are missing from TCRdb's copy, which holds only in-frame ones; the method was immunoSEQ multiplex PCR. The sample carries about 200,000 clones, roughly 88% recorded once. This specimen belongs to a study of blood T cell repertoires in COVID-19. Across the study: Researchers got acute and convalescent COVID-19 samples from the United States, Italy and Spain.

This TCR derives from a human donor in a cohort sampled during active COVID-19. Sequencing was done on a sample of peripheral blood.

The CDR3: CASSLPGTGGEKLFF. The CDR3 bases are TGTGCCAGCAGTTTACCCGGGACAGGGGGCGAAAAACTGTTTTTT. The J gene is TRBJ1-4, the V gene TRBV28; TRBD1 aligns across 12 bases. Trimming cost V 2 bases and J 8 bases; bases outside gene matches: 3. CDR3 length equals 15 residues. Germline lookup yields CDR1 MDHEN and CDR2 SYDVKM.